Listed below are T cell receptor beta chains from one sample, sequenced in a study of blood T cell repertoires in COVID-19. Sequencing was performed with immunoSEQ multiplex PCR; in TCRdb, only in-frame clones are kept and a portion is missing. The table records roughly 110,000 clones, under 95% of them present only once. The sequenced material came from peripheral blood. The origin of the receptors is a woman in her twenties or thirties with acute or convalescent COVID-19. Both conserved end residues are part of each CDR3. D genes are given only for firm matches. Clone size is shown for a subset of rows, as once, few, many or a class of expanded clone.

d_call: TRBD1
clone_size: once
v_call: TRBV28
j_call: TRBJ1-1
cdr3_aa: CASSFHAGGGTEAFF
cdr3_nt: TGTGCCAGCAGTTTTCATGCAGGGGGCGGCACTGAAGCTTTCTTT

d_call: .
clone_size: .
v_call: TRBV6-5
j_call: TRBJ1-6
cdr3_aa: CASRRGDSPLHF
cdr3_nt: TGTGCCAGCAGGCGGGGGGATTCACCCCTCCACTTT

d_call: TRBD1
clone_size: .
v_call: TRBV28
j_call: TRBJ1-2
cdr3_aa: CASSFRTGGSYGYTF
cdr3_nt: TGTGCCAGCAGTTTCAGGACAGGGGGTAGTTATGGCTACACCTTC

d_call: TRBD2
clone_size: .
v_call: TRBV4-3
j_call: TRBJ2-1
cdr3_aa: CASSQGRSGIPSSYNEQFF
cdr3_nt: TGCGCCAGCAGCCAAGGCCGTAGCGGGATCCCCAGCTCCTACAATGAGCAGTTCTTC

d_call: TRBD1
clone_size: .
v_call: TRBV4-1
j_call: TRBJ1-2
cdr3_aa: CASGWSPKDRGRVYGYTF
cdr3_nt: TGCGCCAGCGGCTGGTCCCCTAAAGACAGGGGCCGGGTCTATGGCTACACCTTC

d_call: TRBD1
clone_size: .
v_call: TRBV13
j_call: TRBJ1-6
cdr3_aa: CASSLLAGGIRSPLHF
cdr3_nt: TGTGCCAGCAGCTTATTGGCAGGGGGAATTCGATCACCCCTCCACTTT

d_call: TRBD2
clone_size: .
v_call: TRBV2
j_call: TRBJ2-1
cdr3_aa: CASTLGSSGGGYEQFF
cdr3_nt: TGTGCCAGCACTCTAGGCTCCAGCGGGGGCGGGTATGAGCAGTTCTTC

d_call: .
clone_size: few
v_call: TRBV11-1
j_call: TRBJ2-6
cdr3_aa: CASSTRAGANVLTF
cdr3_nt: TGTGCCAGCAGCACCAGGGCTGGGGCCAACGTCCTGACTTTC

d_call: TRBD2
clone_size: .
v_call: TRBV19
j_call: TRBJ2-7
cdr3_aa: CASSPPVSGNTEQYF
cdr3_nt: TGTGCCAGTAGTCCCCCCGTCAGCGGGAATACAGAGCAGTACTTC

d_call: TRBD2
clone_size: .
v_call: TRBV3-1/TRBV3-2
j_call: TRBJ2-1
cdr3_aa: CASSQDPPGAGGAEQFF
cdr3_nt: TGTGCCAGCAGCCAAGATCCTCCCGGGGCGGGGGGGGCTGAGCAGTTCTTC

d_call: .
clone_size: .
v_call: TRBV24-1
j_call: TRBJ1-3
cdr3_aa: CATSEQGGNTIYF
cdr3_nt: TGTGCCACCAGTGAACAGGGTGGAAACACCATATATTTT

d_call: .
clone_size: once
v_call: TRBV30
j_call: TRBJ2-3
cdr3_aa: CAWGFRRTQYF
cdr3_nt: TGTGCCTGGGGGTTTCGTCGTACGCAGTATTTT

d_call: TRBD1
clone_size: .
v_call: TRBV24-1
j_call: TRBJ1-3
cdr3_aa: CATNGTGVGNTIYF
cdr3_nt: TGTGCCACCAATGGGACAGGGGTTGGAAACACCATATATTTT

d_call: TRBD1
clone_size: .
v_call: TRBV30
j_call: TRBJ1-2
cdr3_aa: CAWSPIRGLGGYTF
cdr3_nt: TGTGCCTGGAGCCCAATAAGGGGGCTGGGAGGCTACACCTTC

d_call: .
clone_size: .
v_call: TRBV27
j_call: TRBJ1-2
cdr3_aa: CASSFTNYGYTF
cdr3_nt: TGTGCCAGCAGTTTTACTAACTATGGCTACACCTTC